This T cell receptor (beta chain) was captured by sequencing in a study of CD8 T cells in Susac syndrome. Worth noting for this clonotype: Its antigen is not known.

Germline assignment: CDR1 MNHEY and CDR2 SVGAGI. V was pared by 2 bases and J by 1 base, with 14 bases between. This CDR3 spans 17 amino acids. When the RNA was reverse transcribed, random hexamers were used with an input of roughly 0.45 to 1 ug. Amplification of TCR beta CDR3 was carried out by immunoSEQ multiplex PCR, which covered 54 Vbeta and 13 Jbeta segments. TCRdb processed the immunoSEQ multiplex PCR reads anew with MiXCR; each CDR3 protein has one entry. The sample shows approximately 160,000 distinct CDR3 sequences, about 94% of them seen only once. Sequencing of TCR beta was performed on blood CD8+ and CD4+ T cells. Negative isolation was used for CD8+ and CD4+ T cells, and FACS enrichment was applied to TEMRA cells. Overall study findings and caveats: The study's TCR sequencing and HLA analysis drew on a certain number of individuals. That number was acknowledged as relatively small.

What was sequenced was CD4+ T cells from PBMCs. This chain links TRBV6-5 with TRBJ2-2; D possibly matches TRBD1 or TRBD2 (5 bases each). The TCR originated in a human donor with multiple sclerosis. The CDR3 loop is CASSYRDRLGNTGELFF. The DNA for the CDR3 is TGTGCCAGCAGTTACCGGGACCGCTTAGGGAACACCGGGGAGCTGTTTTTT.